These 29 T cell receptor beta chains originate from one sample sequenced in a study of T cells in Graves' hyperthyroidism and ophthalmopathy. Amplified regions were TCR beta CDR3 sequences from RNA transcripts. HTBI primers were used for first-round RT-PCR of the TCR CDR3. TCRdb processed the multiplex PCR reads anew with MiXCR; each CDR3 protein has one entry. The sample has roughly 250,000 distinct CDR3 sequences; about 15% are singletons. Sample: blood. Receptors were obtained from a woman aged 18-30 years with Graves' ophthalmopathy.

This clonotype was detected many times. The chain couples TRBV3-1 to TRBJ2-7, with 9 bases lining up with TRBD2. The CDR3 covers 18 residues. Germline V gene data show CDR1 as LGHDT and CDR2 as YNNKEL (reference sequence). Trimming at V came to 0 bases and at J to 6 bases, leaving 15 bases not matched to a gene. The CDR3: CASSQDLRLAGSLGEQYF. CDR3 DNA sequence: TGTGCCAGCAGCCAAGATCTTCGGCTAGCGGGGTCCCTCGGCGAGCAGTACTTC.

V gene TRBV28 combines with J gene TRBJ2-7; TRBD2 agrees at 15 bases. The CDR3 spans 19 residues. V was pared by 6 bases and J by 5 bases, with 17 bases of the junction left unmatched. In germline, CDR1 is MDHEN, CDR2 SYDVKM. The CDR3 protein is CASSLPGAGLAGGLHEQYF. The DNA of the CDR3 is TGTGCCAGCAGCCTCCCAGGAGCCGGACTAGCGGGAGGGCTTCACGAGCAGTACTTC.

This clonotype was detected many times. The chain has TRBV7-2 and TRBJ1-2; D is ambiguous. Germline lookup yields CDR1 SGHTA and CDR2 FQGNSA. CDR3 length equals 12 residues. The V end was cut by 3 bases, the J end by 7 bases, with 9 bases between. The CDR3 here is CASSLGDGGYTF. The CDR3 coding sequence is TGTGCCAGCAGCTTGGGTGATGGTGGCTACACCTTC.

This rearrangement joins TRBV19 to TRBJ2-5; D is perhaps TRBD2 (7 bases). Trimming stripped 4 bases from V and 5 bases from J, with 14 bases between. This CDR3 has 14 residues. The germline V gene has CDR1 LNHDA and CDR2 SQIVND (reference sequence). The CDR3 region is CASSSFGGAETQYF. Here the CDR3 DNA reads TGTGCCAGTAGTAGTTTTGGGGGGGCGGAGACCCAGTACTTC.

This clonotype came up many times. This sequence joins TRBV4-3 and TRBJ2-1; 7 bases line up with TRBD2. After removal of 2 bases from V and 7 bases from J, the junction contained 14 bases not matched to a gene. The CDR3 spans 17 residues. The germline V gene has CDR1 LGHNA and CDR2 YSLEER. CDR3 region: CASSQRAEEGRENEQFF. CDR3 bases: TGCGCCAGCAGCCAAAGGGCAGAGGAGGGGAGGGAGAATGAGCAGTTCTTC.

This clonotype was seen a handful of times. This rearrangement joins TRBV4-1 to TRBJ1-3; D is ambiguous. There are 15 residues in the CDR3. Germline lookup yields CDR1 MGHRA and CDR2 YSYEKL. With 4 bases removed from V and 0 bases from J, the gap between germline ends came to 10 bases. CDR3 coding DNA: TGCGCCAGCAGCCCTTACACGAGCTCTGGAAACACCATATATTTT. Protein product: CASSPYTSSGNTIYF.

Many counts were recorded for this clonotype. The chain carries TRBV2 and TRBJ2-7; TRBD1 matches 7 bases. The germline gives CDR1 SNHLY, CDR2 FYNNEI. Unmatched junction bases numbered 7, after V lost 6 bases and J lost 5 bases. The CDR3 extends over 13 amino acids. The CDR3 DNA reads as TGTGCCAGCAGATCGGGACAGATCCACGAGCAGTACTTC. It is translated as CASRSGQIHEQYF.

In this sample, this clonotype turned up many times. The chain combines TRBV24-1 with TRBJ2-5, with D perhaps matching TRBD1 (5 bases). The V gene's germline CDR1 is KGHDR and CDR2 SFDVKD. V was shortened by 3 bases and J by 1 base, with 17 bases between the two germline ends. This CDR3 contains 17 residues. CDR3: CATSDHRRFGRQETQYF. Here the CDR3 DNA reads TGTGCCACCAGTGATCACAGGAGATTTGGGCGCCAAGAGACCCAGTACTTC.

This rearrangement joins TRBV5-1 to TRBJ2-1; possibly TRBD1 for D (6 bases). Deletions cut 4 bases from V and 3 bases from J, with 11 bases between. The CDR3 runs to 14 residues. The germline V gene has CDR1 SGHRS and CDR2 YFSETQ. CDR3 sequence: CASSGRDNYNEQFF. As DNA, the CDR3 is TGCGCCAGCAGCGGCCGGGACAACTACAATGAGCAGTTCTTC.

This clonotype was picked up many times. This chain links TRBV7-3 with TRBJ2-2; maybe TRBD2 (5 bases). CDR1 is SGHTA, CDR2 FQGTGA, per germline. The germline V and J ends were trimmed by 5 bases and 7 bases, with 14 bases remaining between them. This CDR3 has 14 amino acids. Written as DNA, the CDR3 is TGTGCCAGCAGCCCGCAGGACTTCAACGGGGAGCTGTTTTTT. Its protein is CASSPQDFNGELFF.

Ten or more counts support this clonotype. The gene calls are TRBV20-1 and TRBJ2-7; possibly TRBD1 or TRBD2 for D (5 bases each). V lost 6 bases and J lost 5, with 20 bases in between. The CDR3 is 14 residues long. In germline, CDR1 is DFQATT, CDR2 SNEGSKA (reference sequence). The CDR3 here is CSALTRGPWDEQYF. The CDR3 DNA is TGCAGTGCATTGACCCGGGGACCTTGGGACGAGCAGTACTTC.

This clonotype has a count of ten or more. The genes are TRBV11-3 and TRBJ1-1, with unresolved D. This CDR3 contains 13 residues. Trimming pared 4 bases from V and 10 bases from J, leaving 16 bases between. Germline CDR1 and CDR2: SGHNT and YENEEA. The DNA of the CDR3 is TGTGCCAGCAGCTCCCTAGCGGGGTTACGAGCTTTCTTT. Translation: CASSSLAGLRAFF.

This clonotype came up a few times. The V gene is TRBV10-3, the J gene TRBJ2-2, with a tentative D call TRBD1 (5 bases). In germline, CDR1 is ENHRY, CDR2 SYGVKD. This CDR3 has 15 amino acids. Between the trimmed V and J ends, which lost 9 bases and 0 bases, there was a span of 14 bases. This chain's CDR3 is CAIAGHAPNTGELFF. The CDR3 coding sequence is TGTGCCATAGCCGGACATGCCCCGAACACCGGGGAGCTGTTTTTT.

This clonotype was recorded at least ten times. The chain combines TRBV9 with TRBJ2-7, with 7 bases lining up with TRBD1. The CDR3 has 13 residues. The trim removed 0 bases at V and 6 bases at J, leaving 3 bases unmatched. Germline values: CDR1 SGDLS, CDR2 YYNGEE. The CDR3 coding sequence is TGTGCCAGCAGCGTAGTAGACAGGGCCGAGCAGTACTTC. It translates to CASSVVDRAEQYF.

The table lists this clonotype with many counts. The chain uses TRBV11-2 and TRBJ2-3; D perhaps matches TRBD1 (6 bases). Germline V gene data show CDR1 as SGHAT and CDR2 as FQNNGV. The CDR3 consists of 14 residues. With 3 bases removed from V and 2 bases from J, the gap between germline ends came to 9 bases. This CDR3 is CASSLGHLTDTQYF. DNA for the CDR3: TGTGCCAGCAGCTTGGGACACCTCACAGATACGCAGTATTTT.

At least ten counts were recorded for this clonotype. The chain employs TRBV13 and TRBJ2-3, with 8 bases identical to TRBD1. J lost 0 bases, V lost 4 bases, and 3 bases had no gene match. Germline CDR1 PRHDT, CDR2 FYEKMQ (reference sequence). This CDR3 region has 15 residues. CDR3 sequence reads: CASSSDRESTDTQYF. CDR3 bases: TGTGCCAGCAGCTCGGACAGGGAAAGCACAGATACGCAGTATTTT.

The J gene is TRBJ1-1, the V gene TRBV7-2; tentative D call: TRBD1 (5 bases). The CDR3 length is 12 residues. CDR1 is SGHTA, CDR2 FQGNSA, per germline. V was trimmed by 4 bases and J by 6 bases, leaving 9 bases between them. The CDR3 is CASSSGTPEAFF. Written as DNA, the CDR3 is TGTGCCAGCAGCTCCGGGACCCCTGAAGCTTTCTTT.

This clonotype has ten or more counts. The chain employs TRBV6-1 and TRBJ1-3, with D uncertain. Germline CDR1 and CDR2: MNHNS and SASEGT. V was cut by 1 base and J by 0 bases, with 7 bases left in between. This CDR3 comprises 15 residues. The CDR3 DNA follows: TGTGCCAGCAGTGAAGACTTGAGCTCTGGAAACACCATATATTTT. Amino acids: CASSEDLSSGNTIYF.

This clonotype was seen at least ten times. The rearrangement joins TRBV20-1 to TRBJ2-5, with D perhaps TRBD2 (5 bases). Trimming cost V 2 bases and J 5 bases, with 15 bases left between them. The germline V gene encodes CDR1 DFQATT and CDR2 SNEGSKA (reference sequence). The CDR3 length is 14 residues. Written as DNA, the CDR3 is TGCAGTGCTAGATTCCCGGGCCGGAGGGAGACCCAGTACTTC. Protein sequence: CSARFPGRRETQYF.

This clonotype was observed many times. CDR3 sequence: CASSLRGAGTEAFF. In DNA, the CDR3 is TGTGCCAGCAGTTTACGGGGGGCTGGTACTGAAGCTTTCTTT. V is TRBV28 and J is TRBJ1-1; the D gene is possibly TRBD1 (6 bases). This CDR3 is 14 amino acids long. Between the trimmed V and J ends, which lost 2 bases and 5 bases, there was a span of 12 bases. CDR1 and CDR2 from the germline V gene are MDHEN and SYDVKM.

V usage is TRBV12-3 or TRBV12-4 and J usage is TRBJ2-1; 16 nucleotides match TRBD2. The V and J ends lost 4 bases and 10 bases, in that order; junction bases with no gene match: 16. The CDR3 has 19 residues. CDR3 DNA: TGTGCCAGCAGTTCTTATGCCCGGGGGACTAGCGGGGGGGCCGGGGAGCAGTTCTTC. It translates to CASSSYARGTSGGAGEQFF.

The chain combines TRBV20-1 with TRBJ1-1; 7 bases match TRBD1. This CDR3 has 14 residues. The germline V gene has CDR1 DFQATT and CDR2 SNEGSKA (reference sequence). V lost 4 bases, J lost 0 bases, and 5 bases stayed unmatched. In DNA form, the CDR3 reads TGCAGTGCTAAGAGGGACAGTCTGAACACTGAAGCTTTCTTT. This gives the protein CSAKRDSLNTEAFF.

In this sample, this clonotype turned up many times. The genes are TRBV30 and TRBJ2-1; 8 bases map to TRBD2. CDR1 GTSNPN and CDR2 SVGIG come from the germline V gene (reference sequence). The length of the CDR3 is 16 residues. Trimming cost V 2 bases and J 4 bases; bases outside gene matches: 10. Here the CDR3 reads CAWSLGGRSTYNEQFF. In DNA, the CDR3 is TGTGCCTGGAGTCTCGGCGGGAGGAGCACTTACAATGAGCAGTTCTTC. Full variable domain (rest looked up from reference TRBV30 and TRBJ2-1): SQTIHQWPATLVQPVGSPLSLECTVEGTSNPNLYWYRQAAGRGLQLLFYSVGIGQISSEVPQNLSASRPQDRQFILSSKKLLLSDSGFYLCAWSLGGRSTYNEQFFGPGTRLTVL.

This clonotype occurred a few times. The chain has TRBV4-3 and TRBJ2-3; the D gene is possibly TRBD2 (6 bases). This CDR3 is built from 15 residues. Germline V gene lookup returns CDR1 LGHNA and CDR2 YSLEER. V lost 4 bases and J lost 4, with 15 bases in between. DNA for the CDR3: TGCGCCAGCAGCCCCTCCGGGACTCTCCCAGATACGCAGTATTTT. Amino acids: CASSPSGTLPDTQYF.

This clonotype was seen at least ten times. The germline gene is not matched at one end of the junction; a read error may be the cause. The V and J genes are TRBV7-9 and TRBJ1-1; unclear D gene. The CDR3 totals 12 residues. In germline, CDR1 is SEHNR, CDR2 FQNEAQ (reference sequence). The CDR3 sequence: CASNLAGTEAFF. The CDR3 coding sequence is TGTGCCAGCAACTTAGCGGGGACTGAAGCTTTCTTT.

The V and J genes are TRBV20-1 and TRBJ2-7; 10 bases are shared with TRBD2. The CDR3 covers 15 residues. With 3 bases clipped from V and 2 bases from J, the junction kept 7 bases outside the gene matches. Germline CDR1 reads DFQATT; CDR2 reads SNEGSKA (reference sequence). The CDR3 sequence: CSASDTSGAPYEQYF. The CDR3 coding sequence is TGCAGTGCTAGTGACACTAGCGGGGCCCCCTACGAGCAGTACTTC.

This clonotype was recorded at least ten times. J is TRBJ2-1 and V is TRBV5-1, with 12 positions matching TRBD2. Germline assignment: CDR1 SGHRS and CDR2 YFSETQ. The length of the CDR3 is 18 residues. The ends lost 4 bases at V and 2 bases at J; junction bases unmatched: 10. DNA for the CDR3: TGCGCCAGCAGCCAGCTTGGGGGGACTAGCGGGCCCTACAATGAGCAGTTCTTC. This translates into CASSQLGGTSGPYNEQFF.

Note on this clonotype: This may come from a read error, since a much larger clone is one base off. In nucleotides, the CDR3 is TGCAGTGCTAGAGTCTCGGGCCCGTGGCAGTACTTC. It codes for CSARVSGPWQYF. The gene calls are TRBV20-1 and TRBJ2-7, with unresolved D. The CDR3 consists of 12 residues. V lost 1 base and J lost 9, with 13 bases in between. Germline CDR1 DFQATT, CDR2 SNEGSKA (reference sequence).

This chain links TRBV19 with TRBJ1-6; TRBD1 matches at 8 bases. From germline, CDR1 is LNHDA and CDR2 SQIVND (reference sequence). The CDR3 has 14 residues. With V trimmed by 2 bases and J by 9 bases, 3 bases remained unmatched. CDR3 loop: CASSIRDRISPLHF. The CDR3 DNA is TGTGCCAGTAGTATACGGGACAGGATTTCACCCCTCCACTTT.